This TCR beta chain was identified in a study of post-analysis software for immune sequencing data. TCR beta cDNA libraries included unique molecular identifiers. About 500,000 cDNA molecules were obtained per 1 to 10 million input T cells. TCRdb reanalysed the PCR reads using MiXCR and keeps one entry per CDR3 protein. The sample yields approximately 570,000 distinct CDR3 sequences, roughly 47% seen once. Germline CDR1 SGHRS, CDR2 YFSETQ. Trimming removed 4 bases at V and 7 bases at J, with 15 bases between. CDR3 length equals 15 residues. Study-wide results and limits: Relative to controls, patients had about 5 TRBV segments at higher frequency, with TRBV5-6, TRBV5-1 and TRBV20-1 among these.

Of note for this clonotype: Its target is unknown.

What was sequenced was blood. The gene calls are TRBV5-1 and TRBJ1-6; D call uncertain. The sequence was obtained from a girl aged 10 to 17 with multiple sclerosis. In DNA, the CDR3 is TGCGCCAGCAGCCCTCCCGACCGCACCAATTCACCCCTCCACTTT. Translation: CASSPPDRTNSPLHF.